Sequencing of this T cell receptor beta chain was carried out in a study of cytomegalovirus exposure and HLA in healthy donors (dated by TCRdb to about 2017). For the study in its entirety: An earlier analysis of several hundred of the donors reported 250 to 300 Gb of sequence data and 117 million unique TCR beta sequences obtained from 180 million or so T cells. An early release covering roughly 640 HLA-typed donors comprised about 320 gigabases of sequencing data and roughly 86 million unique TCR sequences. Among the approximately 400 genotyped donors, about 83% belonged to the genetic ancestry cluster associated with self-reported Caucasian donors. The aim of the study was to test whether cataloging public T cell receptors could identify signatures of past pathogen exposure. The study profiled the T cell repertoires of fewer than 850 subjects by immunosequencing and related them to cytomegalovirus serostatus. In addition to the first cohort of 666 subjects, a separate validation cohort of approximately 130 different subjects was used. To predict cytomegalovirus infection status, the study brought together high-throughput TCR immunosequencing, statistical association of individual TCRs with disease status, and machine learning. A later analysis re-analyzed previously published TCR beta repertoires from 550 to 700 donors and added high-resolution HLA genotyping to study TCR occurrence patterns. In the later analysis, no new phenotypic data were used to find candidate immune exposures; instead, reliance was placed on TCR beta sequences and their occurrence across donors. In an earlier analysis of 500 to 650 of the donors, high-throughput TCR beta sequencing was used to judge whether each TCR beta V gene segment behaved as functional or pseudogenic. Donor age, sex, ethnicity and CMV serostatus were collected together with the repertoire data. In a later genetic analysis, genome-wide SNP genotypes for about 55% of the roughly 700 donors were used, and that subset was treated as a discovery cohort. Every repertoire in the discovery cohort had been generated on one and the same sequencing platform. HLA typing included class I and class II loci at four-digit resolution. Typing coverage differed by locus: A, B, C, DRB1 and DQB1 were typed in about 620-640 donors, DQA1 in roughly 510, DPA1 in 600 to 610, and DPB1 in approximately 450. Because of strong linkage in the cohort, roughly five DR-DQ haplotypes were treated as single units for association and clustering. Across 398 genotyped donors of the cohort, an average of about 250,000 unique TCR beta nucleotide sequences per donor were sequenced, and around 20% of those sequences were non-productive.

The library was made by the immunoSEQ multiplex PCR assay. For the multiplex PCR, a mixture combining 60 forward primers for TCR Vbeta segments and 13 reverse primers for TCR Jbeta segments was used. The CDR3 region of rearranged TCR beta genes was amplified from genomic DNA with a multiplex PCR assay. The amplified TCR beta libraries were sequenced on the Illumina HiSeq System as 87-base-pair reads. In the authors' own workflow: A later analysis counted approximately 74 million unique TCR beta chains across the 650 to 800 repertoires, and around 9.9 million of these chains were shared by at least two donors. A nearest-neighbor algorithm error-corrected the raw reads and collapsed the reads into unique sequences, merging closely related sequences to remove PCR and sequencing errors. V, D and J gene segments were assigned by aligning CDR3 sequences to IMGT reference sequences. For a sequence to be retained, at least a six-nucleotide match to both a V gene segment and a J gene segment was required. Rearrangements were classified as productive when the CDR3 lacked stop codons and remained in frame with V and J, and all other rearrangements were classified as non-productive. CDR3 was defined by IMGT convention, running from the second conserved V-encoded cysteine to the conserved J-encoded phenylalanine. In an earlier analysis of just under 600 of the donors, sequences lacking an unambiguous match to a single V gene segment were excluded. In an earlier analysis of some 590 of the donors, V segments were called functional above 56.7% productive rearrangements and were called segregating when the between-donor standard deviation exceeded 5%. To diagnose cytomegalovirus status from the catalog of TCR beta chain sequences, a statistical classification framework was built. A later analysis assigned V and J genes by comparing TCR nucleotide sequences with IMGT/GENE-DB human TR gene sequences. The TCRdist pipeline was used in a later analysis to assign CDR3 sequences and most-parsimonious VDJ recombination scenarios. In a later analysis, each TCR beta chain was defined by its CDR3 amino acid sequence together with its V-gene family, and reads lacking a unique V-gene family were excluded. A later analysis removed 592 highly shared, low-generation-probability nucleotide sequences to deal with suspected cross-contamination and a sequencing artifact. In a later analysis, a clonal expansion index was calculated for each public chain from normalized within-repertoire ranks of inferred template counts. In a later analysis, generation probabilities were computed with a VDJ recombination model fitted to out-of-frame rearrangements, and the resulting probabilities were checked against IGoR. A later analysis scored TCR-TCR, TCR-HLA and TCR-CMV co-occurrence with hypergeometric tests, applying a repertoire-size bias correction to TCR pairs. False discovery rates were estimated in a later analysis by permuting HLA or CMV assignments 20 times. In a later analysis, co-occurring TCRs were grouped with DBSCAN, and TCRdist sequence similarity was added when clustering was performed within HLA-allele-positive subsets. Co-occurrence clustering excluded repertoires with fewer than 30,000 or more than 120,000 public chains, plus five with anomalous nucleotide sharing. Here the immuneACCESS table is served through TCRdb, limited to in-frame sequences with V and J called. Missing clones are a known gap in these copies; in checked studies unresolved V genes cover under half, and the rest lacks a known reason. The V and J calls and clone size are taken from that table; D and trimming were inferred from the DNA. The table for this sample records around 120,000 clones. The top ten constitute 3.6% of the sample.

The V and J ends are trimmed by 3 bases and 1 base, leaving 13 bases between them. Sequences SGDLS (CDR1) and YYNGEE (CDR2) are obtained from the germline V gene. The CDR3 sequence holds 15 residues, the cysteine and phenylalanine included. Of the read, only the CDR3 DNA is kept; its 45 bases are in frame from base 1. Overall study outcomes, separate from this receptor: CMV serostatus was the only immune exposure information available for the cohort. Correlated functional status among segregating V segments might be attributable to linkage disequilibrium, but an unknown experimental factor could not be ruled out. Some IMGT-functional V segments, including TRBV6-2 and TRBV6-3, could not be told apart with the 87-base-pair reads, so those segments were excluded. The authors suggested that the approach could potentially be extended to other disease states and immunological phenotypes. According to a later analysis, TCR association rates differed among HLA loci, with DRB1 alleles showing the most associated TCRs and HLA-C alleles showing the fewest. V-gene and J-gene trimming of TCR beta chains was associated with a missense DCLRE1C variant in a later genetic analysis, and the association was replicated in an independent cohort. Most TCR sequences were observed very rarely across donors, whereas some public TCRs were present in many individuals. In both the original and validation cohorts, the classifier was reported to diagnose cytomegalovirus status with high specificity and sensitivity. In a later genetic analysis, fewer N-insertions in productive TCRs were reported among donors in an Asian-associated ancestry cluster than the roughly 670-donor mean. A later analysis associated 17,000 or so TCR beta sequences with specific HLA alleles at a false discovery rate of 0.05. Presence/absence analyses assumed roughly uniform sequencing depth across donors, an assumption that may not hold. Because some donors lacked HLA typing at each locus, the association tests relied only on the typed subset. An earlier analysis of approximately 540 of the donors showed that most TCR beta V segments appeared in productive rearrangements either about 87% or about 30% of the time, which broadly matched IMGT annotations. A group of highly shared sequence variants was considered likely to be a technical artifact of the sequencing pipeline. In vitro tests confirmed that a few of the cytomegalovirus-associated TCR beta chains recognize cytomegalovirus antigens. A later analysis found that most CMV-associated TCR beta chains appeared HLA-restricted, with HLA associations seemingly driven largely by CMV exposure. Compared with equally common non-associated chains, HLA-associated TCR beta chains in a later analysis were more clonally expanded and had lower generation probabilities. Around 16 rarely observed V segments, including chromosome 9 orphons, were excluded from the earlier analysis of a few hundred of the donors because counts were too low. A further reported finding was that TCR beta sequences accurately predicted the HLA-A and HLA-B alleles for most subjects in the first cohort. When HLA alleles, especially DR and DQ, strongly co-occurred, TCR associations were difficult to assign to individual alleles. In the study, roughly 160 TCR beta chains were listed as associated with cytomegalovirus. In a later analysis, several top co-occurrence clusters were reported to appear linked to parvovirus B19, influenza, CMV and Epstein-Barr virus. This cohort had only TCR beta chains sequenced, and the lack of alpha or paired-chain data limited which features could be detected.

The cohort consisted of more than 650 healthy bone marrow donors. Cohort members were all nominally healthy when sampled, although unrecorded immune exposures were likely present. The donor tested CMV seronegative and was one of the 352 seronegative cohort members. Each donor provided a peripheral blood sample, and peripheral blood mononuclear cells were used for TCR beta sequencing. Genomic DNA extraction from the blood cell samples was performed with the Qiagen DNeasy Blood Extraction Kit. About this clone itself: Its antigen remains unidentified.

Specimen: PBMCs. Here the chain combines TRBV9 and TRBJ1-1, with the identity of the D gene unclear. The TCR comes from a man aged 18 to 30 in good health and CMV-seronegative. The sequenced DNA: TGTGCCAGCAGCGGGAGAGGTATAGGGAACACTGAAGCTTTCTTT. Translated, this gives CASSGRGIGNTEAFF. Full variable domain (CDR3 extended with the reference TRBV9 and TRBJ1-1 proteins): DSGVTQTPKHLITATGQRVTLRCSPRSGDLSVYWYQQSLDQGLQFLIQYYNGEERAKGNILERFSAQQFPDLHSELNLSSLELGDSALYFCASSGRGIGNTEAFFGQGTRLTVV.